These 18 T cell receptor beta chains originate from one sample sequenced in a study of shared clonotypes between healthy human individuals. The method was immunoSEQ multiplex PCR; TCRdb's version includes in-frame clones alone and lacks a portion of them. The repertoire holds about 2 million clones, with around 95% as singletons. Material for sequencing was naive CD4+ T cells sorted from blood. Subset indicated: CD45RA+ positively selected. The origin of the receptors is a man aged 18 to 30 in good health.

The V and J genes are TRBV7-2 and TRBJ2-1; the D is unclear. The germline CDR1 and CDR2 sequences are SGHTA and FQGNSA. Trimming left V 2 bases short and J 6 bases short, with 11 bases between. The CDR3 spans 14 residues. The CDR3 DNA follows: TGTGCCAGCAGCTTATCCAAAGGCATCAATGAGCAGTTCTTC. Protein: CASSLSKGINEQFF.

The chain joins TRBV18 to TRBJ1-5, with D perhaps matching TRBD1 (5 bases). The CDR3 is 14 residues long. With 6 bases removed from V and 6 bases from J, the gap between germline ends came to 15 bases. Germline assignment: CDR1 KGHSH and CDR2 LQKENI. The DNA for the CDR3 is TGTGCCAGCTCGAACTTTCAGGGAGTTCAGCCCCAGCATTTT. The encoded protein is CASSNFQGVQPQHF.

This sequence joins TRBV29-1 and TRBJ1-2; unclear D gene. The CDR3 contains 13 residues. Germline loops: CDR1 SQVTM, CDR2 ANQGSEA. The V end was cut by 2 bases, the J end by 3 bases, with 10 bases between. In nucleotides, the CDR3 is TGCAGCGTTGAACTCCAGGAAGACTATGGCTACACCTTC. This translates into CSVELQEDYGYTF.

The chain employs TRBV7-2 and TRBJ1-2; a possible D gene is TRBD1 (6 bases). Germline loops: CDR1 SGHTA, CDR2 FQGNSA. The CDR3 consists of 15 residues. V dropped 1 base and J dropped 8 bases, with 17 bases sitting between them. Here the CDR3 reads CASSLGGKGGKGYTF. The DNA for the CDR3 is TGTGCCAGCAGCTTAGGAGGAAAAGGGGGAAAGGGCTACACCTTC.

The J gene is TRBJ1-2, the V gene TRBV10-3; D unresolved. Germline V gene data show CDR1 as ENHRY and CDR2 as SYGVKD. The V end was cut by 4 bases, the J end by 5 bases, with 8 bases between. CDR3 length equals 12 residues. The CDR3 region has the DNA TGTGCCATCAGTGGAGCGGAGTATGGCTACACCTTC. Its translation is CAISGAEYGYTF.

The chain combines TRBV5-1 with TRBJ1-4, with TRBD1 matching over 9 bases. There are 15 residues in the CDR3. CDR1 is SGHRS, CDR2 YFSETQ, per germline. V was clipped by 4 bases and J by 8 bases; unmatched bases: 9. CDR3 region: CASSPTGGREEKLFF. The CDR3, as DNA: TGCGCCAGCAGCCCGACAGGGGGACGTGAAGAAAAACTGTTTTTT.

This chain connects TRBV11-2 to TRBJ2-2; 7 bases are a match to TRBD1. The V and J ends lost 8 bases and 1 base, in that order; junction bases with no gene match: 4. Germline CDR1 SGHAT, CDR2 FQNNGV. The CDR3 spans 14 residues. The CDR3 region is CASLPGGNTGELFF. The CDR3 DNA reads TGTGCCAGCCTACCAGGGGGGAACACCGGGGAGCTGTTTTTT.

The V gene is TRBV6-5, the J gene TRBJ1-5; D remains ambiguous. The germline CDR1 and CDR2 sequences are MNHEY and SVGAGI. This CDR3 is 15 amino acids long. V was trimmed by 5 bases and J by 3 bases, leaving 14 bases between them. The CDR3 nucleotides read TGTGCCAGCAGTGCTACGGGTACCTCCAATCAGCCCCAGCATTTT. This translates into CASSATGTSNQPQHF.

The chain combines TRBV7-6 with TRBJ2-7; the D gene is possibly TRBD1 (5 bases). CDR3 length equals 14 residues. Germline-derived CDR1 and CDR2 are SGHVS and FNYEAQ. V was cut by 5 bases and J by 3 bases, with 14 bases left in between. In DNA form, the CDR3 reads TGTGCCAGCAGCACCCAGGACAACAGCTACGAGCAGTACTTC. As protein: CASSTQDNSYEQYF. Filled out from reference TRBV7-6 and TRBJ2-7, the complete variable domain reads GAGVSQSPRYKVTKRGQDVALRCDPISGHVSLYWYRQALGQGPEFLTYFNYEAQQDKSGLPNDRFSAERPEGSISTLTIQRTEQRDSAMYRCASSTQDNSYEQYFGPGTRLTVT.

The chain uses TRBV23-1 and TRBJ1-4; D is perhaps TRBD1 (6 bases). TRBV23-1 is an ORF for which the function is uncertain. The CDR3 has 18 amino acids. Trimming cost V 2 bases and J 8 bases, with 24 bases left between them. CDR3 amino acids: CASSQDDHRVTRYEKLFF. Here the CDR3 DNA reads TGCGCCAGCAGTCAAGACGATCACAGGGTTACACGGTACGAAAAACTGTTTTTT.

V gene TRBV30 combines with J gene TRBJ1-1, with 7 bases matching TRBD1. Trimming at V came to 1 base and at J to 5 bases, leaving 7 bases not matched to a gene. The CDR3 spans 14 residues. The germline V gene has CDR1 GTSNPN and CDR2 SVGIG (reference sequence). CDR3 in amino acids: CAWSGTGEGTEAFF. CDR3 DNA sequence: TGTGCCTGGAGTGGAACAGGGGAAGGGACTGAAGCTTTCTTT.

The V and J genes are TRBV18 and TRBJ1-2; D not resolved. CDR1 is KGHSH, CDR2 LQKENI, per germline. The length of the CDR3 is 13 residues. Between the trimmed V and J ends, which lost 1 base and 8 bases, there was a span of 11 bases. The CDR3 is CASSPLEGKGYTF. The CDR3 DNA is TGTGCCAGCTCACCACTCGAGGGAAAAGGCTACACCTTC.

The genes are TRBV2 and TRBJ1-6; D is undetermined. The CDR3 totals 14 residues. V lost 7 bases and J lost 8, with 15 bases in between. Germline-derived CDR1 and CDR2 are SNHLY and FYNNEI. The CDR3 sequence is CASTKAEDYSPLHF. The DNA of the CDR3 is TGTGCCAGCACCAAAGCTGAGGATTATTCACCCCTCCACTTT. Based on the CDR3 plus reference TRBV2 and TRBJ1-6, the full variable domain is EPEVTQTPSHQVTQMGQEVILRCVPISNHLYFYWYRQILGQKVEFLVSFYNNEISEKSEIFDDQFSVERPDGSNFTLKIRSTKLEDSAMYFCASTKAEDYSPLHFGNGTRLTVT.

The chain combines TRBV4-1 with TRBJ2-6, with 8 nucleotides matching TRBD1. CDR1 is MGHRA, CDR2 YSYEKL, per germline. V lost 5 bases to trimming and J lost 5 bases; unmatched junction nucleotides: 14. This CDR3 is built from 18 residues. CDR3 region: CASSARTGKELRANVLTF. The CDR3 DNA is TGCGCCAGCAGCGCACGGACAGGGAAGGAACTTAGGGCCAACGTCCTGACTTTC.

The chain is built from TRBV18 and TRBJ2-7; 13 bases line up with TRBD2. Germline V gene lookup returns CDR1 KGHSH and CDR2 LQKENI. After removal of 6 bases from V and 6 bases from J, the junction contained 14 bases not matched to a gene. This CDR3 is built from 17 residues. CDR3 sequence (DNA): TGTGCCAGCTCGACCGGGACTAGCGGGACGGGCCTAGTCGAGCAGTACTTC. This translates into CASSTGTSGTGLVEQYF.

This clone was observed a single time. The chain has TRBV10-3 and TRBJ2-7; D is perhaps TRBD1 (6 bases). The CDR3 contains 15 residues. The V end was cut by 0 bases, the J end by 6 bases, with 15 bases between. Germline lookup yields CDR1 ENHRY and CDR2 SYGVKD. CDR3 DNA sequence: TGTGCCATCAGTGAGTCTGGGCAGGGGCCCTCCGAGCAGTACTTC. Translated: CAISESGQGPSEQYF.

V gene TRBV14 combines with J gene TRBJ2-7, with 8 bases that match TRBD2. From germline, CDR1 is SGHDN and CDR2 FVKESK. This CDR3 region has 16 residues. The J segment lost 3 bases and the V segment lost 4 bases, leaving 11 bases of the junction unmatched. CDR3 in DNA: TGTGCCAGCAGCCCTAAGCTGTCCAGCGGGGGCTACGAGCAGTACTTC. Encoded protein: CASSPKLSSGGYEQYF.

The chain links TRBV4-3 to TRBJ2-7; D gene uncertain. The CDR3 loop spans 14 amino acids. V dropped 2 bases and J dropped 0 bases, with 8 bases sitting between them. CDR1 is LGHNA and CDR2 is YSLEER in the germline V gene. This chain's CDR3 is CASSQSTNSYEQYF. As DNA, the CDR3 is TGCGCCAGCAGCCAAAGCACGAACTCCTACGAGCAGTACTTC.